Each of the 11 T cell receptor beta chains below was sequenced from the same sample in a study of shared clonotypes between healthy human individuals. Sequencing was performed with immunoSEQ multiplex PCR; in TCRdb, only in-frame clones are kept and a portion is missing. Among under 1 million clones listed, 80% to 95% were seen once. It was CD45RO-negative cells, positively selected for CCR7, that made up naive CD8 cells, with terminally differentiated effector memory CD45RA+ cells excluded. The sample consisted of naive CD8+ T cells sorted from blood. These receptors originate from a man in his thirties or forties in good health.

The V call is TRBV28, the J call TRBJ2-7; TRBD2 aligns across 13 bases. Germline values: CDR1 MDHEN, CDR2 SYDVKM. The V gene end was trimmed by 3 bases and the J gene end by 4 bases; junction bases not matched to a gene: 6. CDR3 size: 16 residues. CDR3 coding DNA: TGTGCCAGCAGTTTCCCCGGACTAGCGGGAGTTTACGAGCAGTACTTC. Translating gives CASSFPGLAGVYEQYF. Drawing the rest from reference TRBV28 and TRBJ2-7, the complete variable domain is DVKVTQSSRYLVKRTGEKVFLECVQDMDHENMFWYRQDPGLGLRLIYFSYDVKMKEKGDIPEGYSVSREKKERFSLILESASTNQTSMYLCASSFPGLAGVYEQYFGPGTRLTVT.

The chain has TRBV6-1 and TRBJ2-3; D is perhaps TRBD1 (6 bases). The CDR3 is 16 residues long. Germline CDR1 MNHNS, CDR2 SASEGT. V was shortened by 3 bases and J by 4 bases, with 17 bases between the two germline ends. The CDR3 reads CASSEFRGRGADTQYF. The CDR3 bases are TGTGCCAGCAGTGAGTTCAGGGGTCGGGGTGCAGATACGCAGTATTTT.

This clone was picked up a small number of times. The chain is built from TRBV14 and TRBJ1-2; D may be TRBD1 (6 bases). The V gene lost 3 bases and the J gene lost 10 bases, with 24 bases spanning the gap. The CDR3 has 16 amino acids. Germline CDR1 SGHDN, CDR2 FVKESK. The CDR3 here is CASSQGYRVTPRDYTF. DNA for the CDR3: TGTGCCAGCAGCCAGGGGTACAGGGTGACCCCCAGGGACTACACCTTC.

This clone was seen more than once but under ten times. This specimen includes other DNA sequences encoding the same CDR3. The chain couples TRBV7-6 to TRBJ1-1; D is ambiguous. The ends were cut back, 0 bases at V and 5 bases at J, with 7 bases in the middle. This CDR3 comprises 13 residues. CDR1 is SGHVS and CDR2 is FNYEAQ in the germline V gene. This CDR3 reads CASSLAGLTEAFF. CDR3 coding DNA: TGTGCCAGCAGCTTAGCGGGATTAACTGAAGCTTTCTTT. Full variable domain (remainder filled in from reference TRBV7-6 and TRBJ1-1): GAGVSQSPRYKVTKRGQDVALRCDPISGHVSLYWYRQALGQGPEFLTYFNYEAQQDKSGLPNDRFSAERPEGSISTLTIQRTEQRDSAMYRCASSLAGLTEAFFGQGTRLTVV.

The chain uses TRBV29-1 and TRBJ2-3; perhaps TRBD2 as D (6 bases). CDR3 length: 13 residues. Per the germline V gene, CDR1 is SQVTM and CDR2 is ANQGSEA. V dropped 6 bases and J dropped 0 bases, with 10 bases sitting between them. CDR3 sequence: CSVRSGSTDTQYF. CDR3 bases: TGCAGCGTCCGCAGCGGGAGCACAGATACGCAGTATTTT.

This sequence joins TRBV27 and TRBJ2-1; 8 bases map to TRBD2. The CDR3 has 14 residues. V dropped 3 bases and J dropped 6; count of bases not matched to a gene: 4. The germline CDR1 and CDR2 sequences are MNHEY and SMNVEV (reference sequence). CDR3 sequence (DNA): TGTGCCAGCAGTTTTTATACTAGCGGCAATGAGCAGTTCTTC. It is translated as CASSFYTSGNEQFF.

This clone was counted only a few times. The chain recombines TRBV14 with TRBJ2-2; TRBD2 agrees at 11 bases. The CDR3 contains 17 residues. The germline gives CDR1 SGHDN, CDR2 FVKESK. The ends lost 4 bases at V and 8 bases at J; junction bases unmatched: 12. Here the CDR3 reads CASSPFRSTSGKGELFF. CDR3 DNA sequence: TGTGCCAGCAGCCCATTTCGTTCGACTAGCGGGAAGGGGGAGCTGTTTTTT. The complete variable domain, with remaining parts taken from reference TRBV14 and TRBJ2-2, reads EAGVTQFPSHSVIEKGQTVTLRCDPISGHDNLYWYRRVMGKEIKFLLHFVKESKQDESGMPNNRFLAERTGGTYSTLKVQPAELEDSGVYFCASSPFRSTSGKGELFFGEGSRLTVL.

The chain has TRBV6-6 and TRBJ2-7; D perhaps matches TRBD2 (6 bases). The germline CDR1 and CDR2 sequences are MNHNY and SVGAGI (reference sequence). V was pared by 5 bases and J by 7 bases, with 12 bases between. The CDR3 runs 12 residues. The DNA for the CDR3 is TGTGCCAGCAGTCGGGGAGGAACAGAGCAGTACTTC. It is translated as CASSRGGTEQYF.

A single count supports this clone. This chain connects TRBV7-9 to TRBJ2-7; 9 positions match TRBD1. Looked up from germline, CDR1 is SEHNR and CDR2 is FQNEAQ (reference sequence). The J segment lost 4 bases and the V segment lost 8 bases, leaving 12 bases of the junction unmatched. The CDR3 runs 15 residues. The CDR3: CASASGDRAWYEQYF. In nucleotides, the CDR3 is TGTGCCAGCGCGAGTGGGGACAGGGCTTGGTACGAGCAGTACTTC.

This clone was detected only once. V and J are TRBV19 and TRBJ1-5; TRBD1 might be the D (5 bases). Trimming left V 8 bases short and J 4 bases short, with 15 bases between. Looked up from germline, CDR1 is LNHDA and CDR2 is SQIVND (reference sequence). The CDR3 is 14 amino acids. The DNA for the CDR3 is TGTGCCAGTTCGATTAGGGGTCCGAATCAGCCCCAGCATTTT. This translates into CASSIRGPNQPQHF.

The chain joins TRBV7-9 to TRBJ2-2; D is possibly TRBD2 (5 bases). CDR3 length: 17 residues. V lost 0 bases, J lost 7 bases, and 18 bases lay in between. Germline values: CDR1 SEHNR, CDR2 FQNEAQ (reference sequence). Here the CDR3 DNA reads TGTGCCAGCAGCTTAGCTCTGGGGAGAGGGTCCGGCGGGGAGCTGTTTTTT. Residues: CASSLALGRGSGGELFF.